This record covers a single TCR beta chain. Sequenced by immunoSEQ multiplex PCR; TCRdb stores in-frame clones only, minus some. The top ten clones hold around 4% of a sample with approximately 15,000 clones, 70% to 80% of them seen once. Time point of the sample: inflamed ileum from the surgical specimen. These data originate in a study of T cell repertoires in ileal Crohn's disease. Looking at the study overall: The M0 sample came from the inflamed ileal portion of the resected specimen.

This CDR3 comprises 15 residues. V was trimmed by 0 bases and J by 4 bases, leaving 12 bases between them. Germline values: CDR1 MGHRA, CDR2 YSYEKL. The receptor was isolated from an adult with Crohn's disease. The sample comprised ileal tissue. The chain links TRBV4-1 to TRBJ1-2, with unresolved D. DNA of the CDR3: TGCGCCAGCAGCCAAGATCAGGAGACATTCTATGGCTACACCTTC. Translating it yields CASSQDQETFYGYTF.